This TCR beta chain was captured in a study of response to subunit inactivated influenza vaccine. TCRdb reprocessed the RT-PCR reads with MiXCR, giving one entry per CDR3 protein. The table includes 400,000 to 650,000 distinct CDR3 sequences, approximately 7.8% detected once. This clonotype was counted only a few times. The sequencing used PBMCs from blood, collected around 25 months after vaccination. This receptor was obtained from a man between 50 and 75 years old who received an inactivated influenza vaccine.

The CDR3, as DNA: TGTGCCAGCAGTTACATTTTAGGACGGAACGAGCAGTACTTC. Amino acids: CASSYILGRNEQYF. J is TRBJ2-7 and V is TRBV28; D uncertain. Trimming shortened V by 4 bases and J by 5 bases, and 15 bases separated the two germline ends. Germline V gene sequence: CDR1 MDHEN, CDR2 SYDVKM. The CDR3 is made up of 14 amino acids. Full variable domain (outside the CDR3, taken from reference TRBV28 and TRBJ2-7): DVKVTQSSRYLVKRTGEKVFLECVQDMDHENMFWYRQDPGLGLRLIYFSYDVKMKEKGDIPEGYSVSREKKERFSLILESASTNQTSMYLCASSYILGRNEQYFGPGTRLTVT.